This TCR beta chain was identified in a study of vaccination and CD4 T cells after COVID-19. Whole-study context: Post-vaccination specimens were collected at a median of about 68 days following dose two (range 14 to 241). The cells were exposed to overlapping spike peptides originating from SARS-CoV-2, HCoV-NL63, HCoV-OC43 and HCoV-229E for stimulation.

A note on this clonotype: Its antigen is as yet unknown.

Treatment described: roughly 11-day PBMC culture with coronavirus spike peptide pools or control peptides (ViraFEST assay). Cultured CD4+ T cell DNA was sequenced using the Oncomine TCR Beta short-read assay. The authors extracted genomic DNA from cultured CD4+ T cells. TCRdb recomputed calls from the PCR reads with MiXCR, one row per CDR3 protein. This sample has about 18,000 distinct CDR3 sequences, with about 70% found just once. Looked up from germline, CDR1 is KGHDR and CDR2 is SFDVKD. The CDR3 spans 14 residues. V shed 9 bases and J shed 6 bases, with 16 bases lying between them. The receptor was isolated from a human donor who had recovered from COVID-19. The rearrangement links TRBV24-1 to TRBJ1-4, with unresolved D. The specimen sequenced was CD4+ T cells from blood, cultured in vitro. CDR3 sequence: CATYVLREYEKLFF. The CDR3 coding sequence is TGTGCCACCTACGTTCTCCGCGAATATGAAAAACTGTTTTTT.